Listed below are T cell receptor beta chains from one sample, sequenced in a study of CD8+CD57+ T cells in acquired aplastic anemia. MiXCR was run by TCRdb on the reads, yielding one entry per CDR3 protein. The sample yields around 430,000 distinct CDR3 sequences, around 30% seen once. Sequencing input: sorted CD4+, CD8+, or CD8+CD57+ T cells (not recorded which) from PBMCs. The receptor set was obtained from a human donor with aplastic anemia. Each CDR3 is given with its conserved first and last residue. The D gene is left open where the match is weak. Only some rows state a clone size, as once, few, many or a class for expanded clones.

j_gene	d_gene	abundance	v_gene	CDR3nt	CDR3aa
TRBJ2-7	NA	few	TRBV6-5	TGTGCCAGCAGTTACCCCGGCAGGGACGCCTACGAGCAGTACTTC	CASSYPGRDAYEQYF
TRBJ1-6	TRBD1	NA	TRBV20-1	TGCAGTGCTTCCGATCTTGGGACAGGGCGGTCACCCCTCCACTTT	CSASDLGTGRSPLHF
TRBJ2-7	NA	NA	TRBV4-1	TGCGCCAGCAGCCAAGAAGAGGGAGGACAGTACGAGCAGTACTTC	CASSQEEGGQYEQYF
TRBJ2-7	TRBD1	NA	TRBV12-3/TRBV12-4	TGTGCCAGCAGTCCGGAAGACAGGGTCGCCTACGAGCAGTACTTC	CASSPEDRVAYEQYF
TRBJ1-2	NA	few	TRBV28	TGTGCCAGCAGTCATCACGATCAGGATAACTATGGCTACACCTTC	CASSHHDQDNYGYTF
TRBJ1-2	NA	few	TRBV5-8	TGTGCCAGCAGCCCCGAGGAGCGGGAGGTCTATGGCTACACCTTC	CASSPEEREVYGYTF
TRBJ2-3	TRBD2	many	TRBV9	TGTGCCAGCAGCGTGGGACTAGCGGGGGCTGATACGCAGTATTTT	CASSVGLAGADTQYF
TRBJ1-6	TRBD1	NA	TRBV20-1	TGCAGTGCCAATGACAGGGGGTATTCACCCCTCCACTTT	CSANDRGYSPLHF
TRBJ2-1	NA	few	TRBV12-3/TRBV12-4	TGTGCCAGCAGTTCGGTGGGGCGAAACAATGAGCAGTTCTTC	CASSSVGRNNEQFF
TRBJ2-7	NA	few	TRBV7-2	TGTGCCAGCAGCTTAGTCCCGGGCGGCGAGCAGTACTTC	CASSLVPGGEQYF
TRBJ1-2	TRBD1	NA	TRBV5-6	TGTGCCAGCAGCCTTGGGACAGGGGCTCCAGGCTACACCTTC	CASSLGTGAPGYTF
TRBJ1-2	NA	many	TRBV24-1	TGTGCCACCAGTGATTCCGGAGAACGGTCGGGCTACACCTTC	CATSDSGERSGYTF
TRBJ2-1	NA	NA	TRBV10-2	TGCGCCAGCCACTGGGCAGGGTTCAATGAGCAGTTCTTC	CASHWAGFNEQFF
TRBJ1-6	NA	few	TRBV24-1	TGTGCCAGCAGTTTACGGGGCAGTTCTCCACCCCTCCACTTT	CASSLRGSSPPLHF
TRBJ1-1	NA	NA	TRBV12-3/TRBV12-4	TGTGCCAGCAGTTTAGGGGCCACAGGATCCGCTTTCTTT	CASSLGATGSAFF
TRBJ2-5	NA	few	TRBV5-1	TGCGCCAGCAGCTTGGATCGGGGTACGGTTGGGACCCAGTACTTC	CASSLDRGTVGTQYF
TRBJ1-5	NA	many	TRBV7-2	TGTGCCAGCAGCTTTGCAGACTATCAGCCCCAGCATTTT	CASSFADYQPQHF
TRBJ1-2	TRBD1	many	TRBV5-1	TGCGCCAGCACGGGACAGGGGGGCAACTATGGCTACACCTTC	CASTGQGGNYGYTF
TRBJ1-5	TRBD1	NA	TRBV12-3/TRBV12-4	TGTGCCAGCAAAACCGGGACAGCTAGCAATCAGCCCCAGCATTTT	CASKTGTASNQPQHF
TRBJ2-7	NA	NA	TRBV10-2	TGTGCCAGCTCGGCGGTCTACGAGCAGTACTTC	CASSAVYEQYF
TRBJ2-2	NA	NA	TRBV20-1	TGCAGTGCTAGAACCAGTTTGAACACCGGGGAGCTGTTTTTT	CSARTSLNTGELFF
TRBJ2-5	TRBD2	NA	TRBV20-1	TGCAGTGCTAGGACTAGCGGGGAATGGGCCCAGTACTTC	CSARTSGEWAQYF
TRBJ2-6	NA	few	TRBV4-2	TGTGCCAGCAGCCAACCCAAGGGCGGCAGCTCTGGGGCCAACGTCCTGACTTTC	CASSQPKGGSSGANVLTF
TRBJ2-5	NA	few	TRBV7-3	TGTGCCAGCAGCTTAGTAGGGGGTCAACAAGAGACCCAGTACTTC	CASSLVGGQQETQYF
TRBJ1-6	NA	many	TRBV7-9	TGTGCCAGCAGCCAAAGAGAGGGACCGCCGGGACCCCTCCACTTT	CASSQREGPPGPLHF
TRBJ1-6	TRBD1	many	TRBV2	TGTGCCAGCAGTGCATCCAGGGGGCTTGGTTCCTATAATTCACCCCTCCACTTT	CASSASRGLGSYNSPLHF
TRBJ2-5	TRBD1	NA	TRBV9	TGTGCCAGCAGCGCTGAGACAGGGGGGGAGACCCAGTACTTC	CASSAETGGETQYF
TRBJ2-7	NA	few	TRBV5-1	TGCGCCAGCACCTTGTCGGGGGATTCCTACGAGCAGTACTTC	CASTLSGDSYEQYF
TRBJ2-1	TRBD1	NA	TRBV6-4	TGTGCCTCTCCAGGGGGTGGGTCCTACAATGAGCAGTTCTTC	CASPGGGSYNEQFF
TRBJ2-5	NA	NA	TRBV12-3/TRBV12-4	TGTGCCAGCAGTTTCTCCCCAGAAGAGACCCAGTACTTC	CASSFSPEETQYF
TRBJ2-3	NA	NA	TRBV11-1	TGTGCCAGCAGCTTAGTGGCAGCCGCACCAGATACGCAGTATTTT	CASSLVAAAPDTQYF
TRBJ2-7	NA	many	TRBV15	TGTGCCACCAGGAACCTGGAGGGAAGGAGGTACGAGCAGTACTTC	CATRNLEGRRYEQYF
TRBJ2-7	TRBD2	NA	TRBV5-1	TGCGCCAGCAGCCCGGAAGGGACTAGCGGTCCCTACGAGCAGTACTTC	CASSPEGTSGPYEQYF
TRBJ1-6	TRBD1	NA	TRBV19	TGTGCCAGCGCCCCGGGACAGGGCGGTTCACCCCTCCACTTT	CASAPGQGGSPLHF
TRBJ1-2	NA	many	TRBV20-1	TGCAGTGCTAGAGATCGGGAGAGGACCTTCTATGGCTACACCTTC	CSARDRERTFYGYTF
TRBJ2-7	TRBD2	NA	TRBV15	TGTGCCGCCCCTAGCGGACCCTACGAGCAGTACTTC	CAAPSGPYEQYF
TRBJ2-5	TRBD1	once	TRBV25-1	TGTGCCAGCAGTGGGGGGGACAGGGGCCTGAAAAAGACCCAGTACTTC	CASSGGDRGLKKTQYF
TRBJ2-3	NA	NA	TRBV7-3	TGTGCCAGCAGCCCGAGCGGCGGGGATACGCAGTATTTT	CASSPSGGDTQYF
TRBJ2-7	TRBD2	NA	TRBV11-3	TGTGCCACTTCCCGGCCGGGACTAGGATACGAGCAGTACTTC	CATSRPGLGYEQYF
TRBJ2-3	NA	NA	TRBV20-1	TGCAGTGCGCCCGGGGAGCTAGCCAGCACAGATACGCAGTATTTT	CSAPGELASTDTQYF
TRBJ1-2	NA	many	TRBV29-1	TGCAGCGTTGCTCATGCAGATGGCTACACCTTC	CSVAHADGYTF